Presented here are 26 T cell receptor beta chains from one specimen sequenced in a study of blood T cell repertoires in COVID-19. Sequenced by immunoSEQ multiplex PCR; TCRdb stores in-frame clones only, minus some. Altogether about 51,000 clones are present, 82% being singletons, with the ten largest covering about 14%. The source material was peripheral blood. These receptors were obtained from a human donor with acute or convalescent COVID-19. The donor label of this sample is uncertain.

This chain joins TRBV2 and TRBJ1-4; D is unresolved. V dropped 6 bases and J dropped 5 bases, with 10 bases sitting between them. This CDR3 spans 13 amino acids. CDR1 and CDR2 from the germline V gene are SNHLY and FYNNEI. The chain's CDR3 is CASSQELNEKLFF. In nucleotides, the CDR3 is TGTGCCAGCAGCCAAGAGTTAAATGAAAAACTGTTTTTT.

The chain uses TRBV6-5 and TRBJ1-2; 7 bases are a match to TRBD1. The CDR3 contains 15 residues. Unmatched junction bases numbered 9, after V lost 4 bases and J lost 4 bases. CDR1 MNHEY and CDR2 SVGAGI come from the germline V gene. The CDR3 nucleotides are TGTGCCAGCAGTTCCCCGGAGGGGGACAGCTATGGCTACACCTTC. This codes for CASSSPEGDSYGYTF.

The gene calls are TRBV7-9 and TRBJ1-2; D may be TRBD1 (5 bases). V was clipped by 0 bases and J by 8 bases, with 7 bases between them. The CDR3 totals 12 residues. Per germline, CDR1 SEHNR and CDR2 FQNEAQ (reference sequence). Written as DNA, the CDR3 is TGTGCCAGCAGCTTAGCAGGGGTCGGCTACACCTTC. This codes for CASSLAGVGYTF.

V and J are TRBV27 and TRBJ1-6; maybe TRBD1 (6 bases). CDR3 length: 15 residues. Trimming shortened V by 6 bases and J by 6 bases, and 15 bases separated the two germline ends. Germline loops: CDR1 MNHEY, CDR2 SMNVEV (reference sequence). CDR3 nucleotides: TGTGCCAGCAGCGCCGGGACAATTATTAATTCACCCCTCCACTTT. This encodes CASSAGTIINSPLHF.

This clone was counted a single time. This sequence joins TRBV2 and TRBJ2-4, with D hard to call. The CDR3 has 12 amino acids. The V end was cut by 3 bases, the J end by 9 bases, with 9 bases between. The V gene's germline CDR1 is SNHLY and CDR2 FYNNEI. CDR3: CASSETGGIQYF. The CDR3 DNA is TGTGCCAGCAGTGAGACTGGTGGCATTCAGTACTTC.

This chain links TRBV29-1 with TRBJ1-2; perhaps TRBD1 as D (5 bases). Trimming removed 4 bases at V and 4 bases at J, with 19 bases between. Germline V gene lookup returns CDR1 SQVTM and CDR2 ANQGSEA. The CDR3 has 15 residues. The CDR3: CSVVAGNGGAYGYTF. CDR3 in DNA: TGCAGCGTTGTTGCAGGGAACGGCGGGGCCTATGGCTACACCTTC.

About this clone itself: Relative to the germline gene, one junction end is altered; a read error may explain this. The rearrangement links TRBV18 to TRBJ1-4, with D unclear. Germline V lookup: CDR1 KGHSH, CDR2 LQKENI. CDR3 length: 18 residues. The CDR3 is CASSPRAPSQATNEKLFF. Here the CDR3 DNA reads TGTGCCAGCTCCCCACGGGCCCCAAGTCAGGCAACTAATGAAAAACTGTTTTTT.

CDR3 bases: TGTGCCAGCAGCTTGGCGGCCCACTATGGCTACACCTTC. Residues: CASSLAAHYGYTF. V usage is TRBV7-2 and J usage is TRBJ1-2; no clear D. The length of the CDR3 is 13 residues. The germline CDR1 and CDR2 sequences are SGHTA and FQGNSA. V lost 3 bases and J 3 bases, leaving 8 bases between the germline ends.

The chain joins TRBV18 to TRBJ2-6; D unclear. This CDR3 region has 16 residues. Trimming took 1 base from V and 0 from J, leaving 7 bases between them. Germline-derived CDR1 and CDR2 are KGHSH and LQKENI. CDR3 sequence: CASSPRLVSGANVLTF. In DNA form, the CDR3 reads TGTGCCAGCTCACCACGGTTAGTCTCTGGGGCCAACGTCCTGACTTTC. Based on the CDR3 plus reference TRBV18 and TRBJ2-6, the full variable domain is NAGVMQNPRHLVRRRGQEARLRCSPMKGHSHVYWYRQLPEEGLKFMVYLQKENIIDESGMPKERFSAEFPKEGPSILRIQQVVRGDSAAYFCASSPRLVSGANVLTFGAGSRLTVL.

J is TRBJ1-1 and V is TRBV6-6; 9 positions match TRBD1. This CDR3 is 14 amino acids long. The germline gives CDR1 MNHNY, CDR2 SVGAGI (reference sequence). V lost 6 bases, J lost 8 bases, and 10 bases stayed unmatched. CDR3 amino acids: CASSLQGAGREAFF. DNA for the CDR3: TGTGCCAGCAGCCTACAGGGGGCGGGGCGGGAAGCTTTCTTT.

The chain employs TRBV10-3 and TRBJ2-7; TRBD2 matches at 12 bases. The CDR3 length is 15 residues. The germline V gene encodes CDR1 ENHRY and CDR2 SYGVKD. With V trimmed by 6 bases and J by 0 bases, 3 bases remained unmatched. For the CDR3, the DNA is TGTGCCATCAGCCGACTAGCGGGAGACTCCTACGAGCAGTACTTC. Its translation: CAISRLAGDSYEQYF.

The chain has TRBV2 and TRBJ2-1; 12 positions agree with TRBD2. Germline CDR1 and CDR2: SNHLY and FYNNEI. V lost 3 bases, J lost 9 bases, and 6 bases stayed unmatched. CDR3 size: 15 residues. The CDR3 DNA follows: TGTGCCAGCAGTGACGGGCTAGCGGGAGGGTCTGAGCAGTTCTTC. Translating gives CASSDGLAGGSEQFF.

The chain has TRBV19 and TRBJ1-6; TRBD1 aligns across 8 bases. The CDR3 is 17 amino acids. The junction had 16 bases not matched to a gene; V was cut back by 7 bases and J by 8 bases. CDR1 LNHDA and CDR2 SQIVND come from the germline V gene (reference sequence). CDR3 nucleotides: TGTGCCAGTAAGAATATCCGACTACAGGGGGTTGATTCACCCCTCCACTTT. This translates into CASKNIRLQGVDSPLHF.

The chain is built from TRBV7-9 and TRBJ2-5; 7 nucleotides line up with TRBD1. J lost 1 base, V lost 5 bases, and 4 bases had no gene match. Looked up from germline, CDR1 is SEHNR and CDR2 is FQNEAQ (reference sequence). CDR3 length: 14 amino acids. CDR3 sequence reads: CASSKGQTQETQYF. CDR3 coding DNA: TGTGCCAGCAGCAAGGGACAGACCCAAGAGACCCAGTACTTC.

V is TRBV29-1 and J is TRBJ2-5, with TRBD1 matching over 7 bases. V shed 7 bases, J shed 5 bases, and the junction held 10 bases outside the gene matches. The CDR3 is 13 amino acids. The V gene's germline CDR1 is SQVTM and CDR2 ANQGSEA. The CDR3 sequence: CSAKGAGVETQYF. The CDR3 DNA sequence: TGCAGCGCGAAGGGGGCAGGGGTCGAGACCCAGTACTTC. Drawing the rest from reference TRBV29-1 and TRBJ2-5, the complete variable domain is SAVISQKPSRDICQRGTSLTIQCQVDSQVTMMFWYRQQPGQSLTLIATANQGSEATYESGFVIDKFPISRPNLTFSTLTVSNMSPEDSSIYLCSAKGAGVETQYFGPGTRLLVL.

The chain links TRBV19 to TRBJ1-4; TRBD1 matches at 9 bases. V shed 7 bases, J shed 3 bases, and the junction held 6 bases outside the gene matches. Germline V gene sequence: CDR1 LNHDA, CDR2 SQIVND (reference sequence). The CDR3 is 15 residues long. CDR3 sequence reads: CASNSRQGANEKLFF. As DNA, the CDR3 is TGTGCCAGTAACTCCCGACAGGGGGCTAATGAAAAACTGTTTTTT.

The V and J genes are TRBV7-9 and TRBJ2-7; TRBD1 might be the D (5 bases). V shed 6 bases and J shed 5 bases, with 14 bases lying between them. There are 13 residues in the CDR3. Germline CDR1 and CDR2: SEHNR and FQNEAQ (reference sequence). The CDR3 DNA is TGTGCCAGCAGGGTGCAGGGTGGTCACGAGCAGTACTTC. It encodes CASRVQGGHEQYF.

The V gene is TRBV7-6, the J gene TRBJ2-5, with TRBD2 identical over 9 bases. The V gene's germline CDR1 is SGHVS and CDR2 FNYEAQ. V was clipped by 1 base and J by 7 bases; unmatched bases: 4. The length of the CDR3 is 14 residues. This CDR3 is CASSLVAAGGTQYF. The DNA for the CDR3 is TGTGCCAGCAGCTTAGTTGCAGCGGGGGGGACCCAGTACTTC.

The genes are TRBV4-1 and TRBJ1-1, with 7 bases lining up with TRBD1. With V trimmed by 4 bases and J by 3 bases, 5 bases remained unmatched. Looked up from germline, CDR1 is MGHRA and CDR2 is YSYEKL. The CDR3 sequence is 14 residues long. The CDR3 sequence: CASSPRQGHTEAFF. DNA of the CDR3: TGCGCCAGCAGCCCGAGACAGGGACACACTGAAGCTTTCTTT.

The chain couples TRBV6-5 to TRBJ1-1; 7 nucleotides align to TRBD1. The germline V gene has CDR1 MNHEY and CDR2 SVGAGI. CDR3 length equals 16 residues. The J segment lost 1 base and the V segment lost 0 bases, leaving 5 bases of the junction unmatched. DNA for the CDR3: TGTGCCAGCAGTTACTCCACAGGGGCTACGAACACTGAAGCTTTCTTT. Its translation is CASSYSTGATNTEAFF.

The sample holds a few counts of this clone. CDR3 sequence: CASSPKSSGVGTDTQYF. CDR3 DNA: TGCGCCAGCAGCCCTAAGAGCTCGGGGGTTGGCACAGATACGCAGTATTTT. V and J are TRBV5-1 and TRBJ2-3, with D possibly TRBD2 on 6 matching bases. The CDR3 has 17 residues. V shed 4 bases and J shed 1 base, with 19 bases lying between them. CDR1 SGHRS and CDR2 YFSETQ come from the germline V gene. Together with reference TRBV5-1 and TRBJ2-3, the CDR3 gives the full variable domain: KAGVTQTPRYLIKTRGQQVTLSCSPISGHRSVSWYQQTPGQGLQFLFEYFSETQRNKGNFPGRFSGRQFSNSRSEMNVSTLELGDSALYLCASSPKSSGVGTDTQYFGPGTRLTVL.

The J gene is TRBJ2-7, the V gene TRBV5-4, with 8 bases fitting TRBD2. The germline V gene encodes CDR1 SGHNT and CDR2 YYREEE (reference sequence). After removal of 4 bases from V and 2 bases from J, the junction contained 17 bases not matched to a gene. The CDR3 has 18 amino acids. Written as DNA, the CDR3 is TGTGCCAGCAGCCTTGGTCCCAGGGTGGTTAGCGGGGCCTACGAGCAGTACTTC. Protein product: CASSLGPRVVSGAYEQYF.

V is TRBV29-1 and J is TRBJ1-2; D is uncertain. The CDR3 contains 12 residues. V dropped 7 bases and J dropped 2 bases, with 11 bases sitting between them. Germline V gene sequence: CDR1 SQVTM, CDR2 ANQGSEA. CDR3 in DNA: TGCAGCGCTGATGAGTACAACTATGGCTACACCTTC. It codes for CSADEYNYGYTF.

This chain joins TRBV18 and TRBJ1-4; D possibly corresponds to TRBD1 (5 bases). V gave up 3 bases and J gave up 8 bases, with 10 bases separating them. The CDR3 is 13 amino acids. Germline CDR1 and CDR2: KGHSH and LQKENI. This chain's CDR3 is CASSPLGGEKLFF. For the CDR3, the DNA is TGTGCCAGCTCACCCCTCGGGGGGGAAAAACTGTTTTTT.

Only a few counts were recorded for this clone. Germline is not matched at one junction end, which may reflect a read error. Here the CDR3 reads CATSDFGTSGPHEQFF. For the CDR3, the DNA is TGTGCCACCAGCGATTTTGGGACATCGGGCCCCCATGAGCAGTTCTTC. The V and J genes are TRBV24-1 and TRBJ2-1; maybe TRBD1 (6 bases). Germline CDR1 and CDR2: KGHDR and SFDVKD. This CDR3 spans 16 amino acids.

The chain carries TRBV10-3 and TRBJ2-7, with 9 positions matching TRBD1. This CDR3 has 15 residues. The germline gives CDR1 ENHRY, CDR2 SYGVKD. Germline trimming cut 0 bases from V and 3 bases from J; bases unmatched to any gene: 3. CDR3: CAISESWTGVYEQYF. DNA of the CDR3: TGTGCCATCAGTGAGTCGTGGACAGGGGTCTACGAGCAGTACTTC.